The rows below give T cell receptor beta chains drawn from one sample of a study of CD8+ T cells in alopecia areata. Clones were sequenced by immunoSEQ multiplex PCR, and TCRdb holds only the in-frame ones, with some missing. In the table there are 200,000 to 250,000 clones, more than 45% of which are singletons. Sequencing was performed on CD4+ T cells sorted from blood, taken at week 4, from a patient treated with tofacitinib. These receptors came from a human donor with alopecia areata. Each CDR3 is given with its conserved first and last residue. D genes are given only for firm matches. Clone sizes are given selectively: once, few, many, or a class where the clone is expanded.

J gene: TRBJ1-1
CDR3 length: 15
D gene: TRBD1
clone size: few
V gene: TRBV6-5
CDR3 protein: CASSYSGQGAFEAFF
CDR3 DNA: TGTGCCAGCAGTTACTCGGGTCAGGGGGCGTTTGAAGCTTTCTTT

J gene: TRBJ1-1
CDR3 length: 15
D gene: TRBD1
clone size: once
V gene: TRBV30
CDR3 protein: CAWSWTGALVTEAFF
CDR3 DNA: TGTGCCTGGAGTTGGACAGGGGCTCTCGTAACTGAAGCTTTCTTT

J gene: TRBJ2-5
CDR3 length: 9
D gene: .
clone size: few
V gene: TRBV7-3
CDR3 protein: CAARVAQYF
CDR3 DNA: TGTGCCGCCAGGGTTGCCCAGTACTTC

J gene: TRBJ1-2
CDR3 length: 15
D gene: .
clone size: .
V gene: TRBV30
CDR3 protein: CACDRRPLSYYGYTF
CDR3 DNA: TGTGCCTGCGACAGAAGGCCCCTTTCCTACTATGGCTACACCTTC

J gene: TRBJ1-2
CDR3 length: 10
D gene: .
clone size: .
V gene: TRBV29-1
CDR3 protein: CSVDEHGYTF
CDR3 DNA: TGCAGCGTTGATGAGCATGGCTACACCTTC

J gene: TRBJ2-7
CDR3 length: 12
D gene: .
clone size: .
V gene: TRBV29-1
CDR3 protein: CSVEGQGYEQYF
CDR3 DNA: TGCAGCGTTGAAGGCCAGGGCTACGAGCAGTACTTC

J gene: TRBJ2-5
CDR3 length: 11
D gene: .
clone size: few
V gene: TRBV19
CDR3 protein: CASSMEETQYF
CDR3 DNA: TGTGCCAGTAGTATGGAAGAGACCCAGTACTTC

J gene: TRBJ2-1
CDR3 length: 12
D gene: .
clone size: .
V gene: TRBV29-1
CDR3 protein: CSAPRGRNEQFF
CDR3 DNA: TGCAGCGCCCCGCGAGGGAGGAATGAGCAGTTCTTC

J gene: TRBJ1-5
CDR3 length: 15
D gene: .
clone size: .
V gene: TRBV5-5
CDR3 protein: CASSLGVDSNQPQHF
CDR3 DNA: TGTGCCAGCAGCCTAGGGGTCGATAGCAATCAGCCCCAGCATTTT

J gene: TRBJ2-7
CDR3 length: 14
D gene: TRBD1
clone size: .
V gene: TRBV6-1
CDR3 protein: CASSKQGAYNEQYF
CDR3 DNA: TGTGCCAGCAGTAAACAGGGGGCTTACAACGAGCAGTACTTC

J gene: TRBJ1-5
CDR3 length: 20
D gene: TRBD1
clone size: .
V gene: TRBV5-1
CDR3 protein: CASSLGPSPPHTGAGQPQHF
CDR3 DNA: TGCGCCAGCAGCTTGGGCCCGTCACCCCCCCACACAGGGGCCGGTCAGCCCCAGCATTTT

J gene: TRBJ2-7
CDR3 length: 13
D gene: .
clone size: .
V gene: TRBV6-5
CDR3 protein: CASSYSSPWEQYF
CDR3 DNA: TGTGCCAGCAGTTATTCGTCCCCCTGGGAGCAGTACTTC

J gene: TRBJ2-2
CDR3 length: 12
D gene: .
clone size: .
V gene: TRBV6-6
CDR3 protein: CASSYPGGELFF
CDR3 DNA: TGTGCCAGCAGTTACCCTGGCGGGGAGCTGTTTTTT

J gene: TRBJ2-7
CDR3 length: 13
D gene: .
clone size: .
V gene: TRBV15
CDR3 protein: CATSGDPRGEQYF
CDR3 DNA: TGTGCCACCAGCGGGGACCCAAGGGGCGAGCAGTACTTC

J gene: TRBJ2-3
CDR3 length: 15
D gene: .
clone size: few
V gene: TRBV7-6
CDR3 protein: CASSLVGGGTDTQYF
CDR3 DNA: TGTGCCAGCAGCTTAGTTGGAGGAGGAACAGATACGCAGTATTTT

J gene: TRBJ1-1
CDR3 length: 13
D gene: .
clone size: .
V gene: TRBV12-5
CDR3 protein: CASAWTENTEAFF
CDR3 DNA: TGTGCTAGTGCTTGGACGGAGAACACTGAAGCTTTCTTT

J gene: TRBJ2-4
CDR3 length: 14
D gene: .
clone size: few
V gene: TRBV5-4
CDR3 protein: CASTGEIAKNIQYF
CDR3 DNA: TGTGCCAGCACCGGGGAGATAGCCAAAAACATTCAGTACTTC

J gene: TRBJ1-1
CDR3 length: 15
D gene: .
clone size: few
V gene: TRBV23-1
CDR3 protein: CASIWLWFRDPEAFF
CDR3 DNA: TGCGCCAGCATTTGGCTTTGGTTCAGGGACCCTGAAGCTTTCTTT

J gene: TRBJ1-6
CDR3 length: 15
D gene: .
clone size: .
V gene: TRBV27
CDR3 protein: CASSSSGTRFSPLHF
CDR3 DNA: TGTGCCAGCAGTTCATCCGGGACAAGGTTTTCACCCCTCCACTTT

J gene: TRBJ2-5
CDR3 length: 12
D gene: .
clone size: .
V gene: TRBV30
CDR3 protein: CAWSFSQETQYF
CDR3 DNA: TGTGCCTGGAGTTTTAGCCAAGAGACCCAGTACTTC

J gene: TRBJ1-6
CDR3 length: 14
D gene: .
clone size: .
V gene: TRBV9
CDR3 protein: CASSVEGGNSPLHF
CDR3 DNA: TGTGCCAGCAGCGTAGAGGGGGGGAATTCACCCCTCCACTTT

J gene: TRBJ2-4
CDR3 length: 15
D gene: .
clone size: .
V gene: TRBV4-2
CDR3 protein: CASSQDLGAKNIQYF
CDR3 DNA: TGTGCCAGCAGCCAAGATCTGGGGGCCAAAAACATTCAGTACTTC

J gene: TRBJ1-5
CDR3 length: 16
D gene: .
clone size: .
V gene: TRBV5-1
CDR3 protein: CASSPGDPSSNQPQHF
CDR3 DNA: TGCGCCAGCAGCCCGGGGGACCCCTCAAGCAATCAGCCCCAGCATTTT

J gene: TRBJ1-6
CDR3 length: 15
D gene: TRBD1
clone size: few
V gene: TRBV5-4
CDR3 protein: CASSLSDREVSPLHF
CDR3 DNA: TGTGCCAGCAGCTTGTCGGACAGGGAAGTCTCACCCCTCCACTTT

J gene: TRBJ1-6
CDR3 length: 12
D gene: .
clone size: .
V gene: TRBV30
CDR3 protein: CAWSQPDSPLHF
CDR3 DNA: TGTGCCTGGAGTCAGCCGGATTCACCCCTCCACTTT

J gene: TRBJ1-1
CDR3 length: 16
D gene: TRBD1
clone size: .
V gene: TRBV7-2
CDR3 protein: CASSLGPRGGHTEAFF
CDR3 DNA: TGTGCCAGCAGCTTAGGACCCAGGGGGGGCCACACTGAAGCTTTCTTT

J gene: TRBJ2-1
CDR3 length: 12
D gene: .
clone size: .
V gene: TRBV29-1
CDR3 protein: CSVQDRYNEQFF
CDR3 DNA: TGCAGCGTGCAGGACAGATACAATGAGCAGTTCTTC

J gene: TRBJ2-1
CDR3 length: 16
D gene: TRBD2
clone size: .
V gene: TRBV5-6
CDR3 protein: CASSLALLAGGLRQFF
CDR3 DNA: TGTGCCAGCAGCTTGGCCCTACTAGCGGGGGGGCTTAGGCAGTTCTTC

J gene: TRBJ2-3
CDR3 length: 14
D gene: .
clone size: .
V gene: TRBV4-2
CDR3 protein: CASSHGDSPPTQYF
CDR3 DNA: TGTGCCAGCAGCCATGGAGACTCGCCTCCTACGCAGTATTTT

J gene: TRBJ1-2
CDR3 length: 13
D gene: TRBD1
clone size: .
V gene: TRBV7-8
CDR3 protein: CASLGGQGASYTF
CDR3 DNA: TGTGCCAGCTTGGGGGGACAGGGGGCCTCGTACACCTTC

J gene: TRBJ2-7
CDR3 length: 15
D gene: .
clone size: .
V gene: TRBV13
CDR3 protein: CASSSRGQPMSEQYF
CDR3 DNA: TGTGCCAGCAGCTCAAGAGGACAGCCGATGAGCGAGCAGTACTTC

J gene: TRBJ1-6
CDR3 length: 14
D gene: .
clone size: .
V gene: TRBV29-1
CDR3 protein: CSVEPLPLNSPLHF
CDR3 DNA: TGCAGCGTTGAGCCACTCCCCCTCAATTCACCCCTCCACTTT

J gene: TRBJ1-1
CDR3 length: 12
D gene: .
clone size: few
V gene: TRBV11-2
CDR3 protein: CASSLEVSEAFF
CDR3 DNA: TGTGCCAGCAGCTTAGAGGTCTCTGAAGCTTTCTTT

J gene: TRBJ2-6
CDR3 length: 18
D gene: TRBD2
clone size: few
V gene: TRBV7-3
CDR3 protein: CASSPQRGADSGANVLTF
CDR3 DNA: TGTGCCAGCAGCCCCCAGCGGGGGGCCGACTCTGGGGCCAACGTCCTGACTTTC

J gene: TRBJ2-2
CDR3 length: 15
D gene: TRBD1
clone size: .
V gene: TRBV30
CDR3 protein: CAWIPGTAYTGELFF
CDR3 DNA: TGTGCCTGGATACCGGGGACAGCCTACACCGGGGAGCTGTTTTTT

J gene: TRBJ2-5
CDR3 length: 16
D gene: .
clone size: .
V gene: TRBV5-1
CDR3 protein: CASSSFGRGVMETQYF
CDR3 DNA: TGCGCCAGCAGCTCCTTCGGAAGGGGTGTTATGGAGACCCAGTACTTC

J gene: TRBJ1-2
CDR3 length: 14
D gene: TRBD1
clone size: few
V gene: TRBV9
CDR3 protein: CASSVGGGDYGYTF
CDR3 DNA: TGTGCCAGCAGCGTAGGAGGGGGCGACTATGGCTACACCTTC

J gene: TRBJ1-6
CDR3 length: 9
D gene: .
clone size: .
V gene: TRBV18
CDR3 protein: CASFLTLHF
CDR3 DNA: TGTGCCAGCTTTCTAACCCTCCACTTT

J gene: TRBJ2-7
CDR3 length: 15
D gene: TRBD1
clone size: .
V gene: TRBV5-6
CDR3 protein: CASSFTGARSYEQYF
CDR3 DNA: TGTGCCAGCAGCTTCACAGGGGCGCGATCCTACGAGCAGTACTTC

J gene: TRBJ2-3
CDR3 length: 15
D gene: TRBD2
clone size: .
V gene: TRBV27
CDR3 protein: CASRGLAGNTDTQYF
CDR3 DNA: TGTGCCAGCAGGGGACTAGCGGGGAACACAGATACGCAGTATTTT

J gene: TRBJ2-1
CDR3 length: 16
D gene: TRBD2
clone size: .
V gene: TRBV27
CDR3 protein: CASSPIFSGVYNEQFF
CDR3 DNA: TGTGCCAGCAGTCCAATATTCAGCGGGGTCTACAATGAGCAGTTCTTC

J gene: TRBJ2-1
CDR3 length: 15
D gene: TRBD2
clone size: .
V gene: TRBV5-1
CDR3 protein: CASSGGLAGYNEQFF
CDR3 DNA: TGCGCCAGCAGCGGGGGACTAGCGGGGTACAATGAGCAGTTCTTC

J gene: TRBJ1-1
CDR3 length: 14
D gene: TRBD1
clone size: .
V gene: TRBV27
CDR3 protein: CASSTRTGSTEAFF
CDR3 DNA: TGTGCCAGCAGTACGCGGACAGGGAGCACTGAAGCTTTCTTT

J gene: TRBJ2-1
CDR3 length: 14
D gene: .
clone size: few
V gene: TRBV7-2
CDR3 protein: CASSPGTSYNEQFF
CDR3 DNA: TGTGCCAGCAGCCCCGGGACTTCTTACAATGAGCAGTTCTTC

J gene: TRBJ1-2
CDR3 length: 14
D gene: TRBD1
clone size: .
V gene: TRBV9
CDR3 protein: CASSPRDREWGYTF
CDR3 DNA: TGTGCCAGCAGCCCCCGGGACAGGGAATGGGGCTACACCTTC